This TCR beta chain originates from a study of regulatory T cells in long-lasting Graves disease. Described time point: newly diagnosed GD, antithyroid drugs for less than 3 months. RNA isolated from PBMCs was used to make the TCR library. EDTA tubes were used for drawing around 9 milliliters of peripheral blood. This clonotype was observed at least ten times. Its antigen is as yet unknown. The CDR3 contains 21 residues. Germline-derived CDR1 and CDR2 are SGHRS and YFSETQ. V lost 5 bases to trimming and J lost 1 base; unmatched junction nucleotides: 22. With iRepertoire HTBI primers and Arm-PCR of CDR3 regions, TCR beta libraries were built. TCRdb analysed the multiplex PCR reads with MiXCR anew, one entry per CDR3 protein. The sample carries approximately 560,000 distinct CDR3 sequences, about 16% recorded once. General study findings and limits: Patients with persistent disease showed a bias toward TRBV28, TRBJ1-2 and TRBJ2-5.

These records were also assigned to another study, of T cells in Graves' hyperthyroidism and ophthalmopathy.

The source of this sequence is a man in his late teens or twenties with Graves disease. The chain recombines TRBV5-1 with TRBJ1-1, with TRBD1 matching 11 bases. This specimen was peripheral blood mononuclear cells (PBMCs), taken at new diagnosis, from a patient treated with antithyroid drugs. CDR3 sequence (DNA): TGCGCCAGCAGGGGGACCGGGACAGGGGGTTTGAAAGGTATGCAGAACACTGAAGCTTTCTTT. Translated, it gives CASRGTGTGGLKGMQNTEAFF.